The 16 T cell receptor beta chains below were found in one sample sequenced in a study of shared clonotypes between healthy human individuals (dated by TCRdb to 2020 to 2021). Library method: the immunoSEQ multiplex PCR assay. TCRdb holds this immuneACCESS table with in-frame rearrangements only. Some clones are missing; in checked studies, unresolved V genes explain under half, and the rest has no known cause. The sample records hundreds of thousands of clones, about 74% of which are singletons. The top ten constitute about 9.4% of the sample. Sequencing input: memory CD4+ T cells sorted from blood. The cell subset or site tag for this specimen amounts to: CD45RA-negative fraction. These TCRs come from a man aged 25-40 years in good health.

The V gene is TRBV4-3, the J gene TRBJ1-5; unclear D gene. The length of the CDR3 is 15 residues. V lost 0 bases to trimming and J lost 6 bases, with 12 bases between them. Germline lookup yields CDR1 LGHNA and CDR2 YSLEER. The CDR3 region is CASSQDSGLGQPQHF. The CDR3, as DNA: TGCGCCAGCAGCCAAGATTCCGGGTTAGGTCAGCCCCAGCATTTT.

This chain uses TRBV5-1 with TRBJ2-3; no clear D gene. Germline CDR1 is SGHRS and CDR2 is YFSETQ. The V gene lost 5 bases and the J gene lost 0 bases, with 13 bases spanning the gap. The CDR3 spans 15 residues. The CDR3 loop reads CASRPETVSTDTQYF. Here the CDR3 DNA reads TGCGCCAGCAGACCCGAGACGGTTAGCACAGATACGCAGTATTTT.

The J gene is TRBJ2-4, the V gene TRBV5-1, with 11 bases that match TRBD2. Per the germline V gene, CDR1 is SGHRS and CDR2 is YFSETQ. This CDR3 is 15 amino acids long. The trim removed 7 bases at V and 2 bases at J, leaving 5 bases unmatched. The CDR3 protein is CASALAGGTKNIQYF. The CDR3 bases are TGCGCCAGCGCTCTAGCGGGAGGAACCAAAAACATTCAGTACTTC. Complete variable domain (other parts from reference TRBV5-1 and TRBJ2-4): KAGVTQTPRYLIKTRGQQVTLSCSPISGHRSVSWYQQTPGQGLQFLFEYFSETQRNKGNFPGRFSGRQFSNSRSEMNVSTLELGDSALYLCASALAGGTKNIQYFGAGTRLSVL.

On this clone itself: In the same sample, other DNA sequences code for this CDR3. The chain joins TRBV11-2 to TRBJ2-7; TRBD1 matches at 9 bases. CDR1 is SGHAT, CDR2 FQNNGV, per germline. The V and J ends lost 3 bases and 2 bases, in that order; junction bases with no gene match: 2. The length of the CDR3 is 14 residues. The CDR3 DNA is TGTGCCAGCAGCTTTGGACAGGGGACCTACGAGCAGTACTTC. This encodes CASSFGQGTYEQYF. The full variable domain, in which reference TRBV11-2 and TRBJ2-7 provide the parts outside the CDR3, is EAGVAQSPRYKIIEKRQSVAFWCNPISGHATLYWYQQILGQGPKLLIQFQNNGVVDDSQLPKDRFSAERLKGVDSTLKIQPAKLEDSAVYLCASSFGQGTYEQYFGPGTRLTVT.

A remark on this clone: Other DNA sequences in this sample translate to the same CDR3. The V gene is TRBV5-1, the J gene TRBJ1-1, with TRBD1 matching 8 bases. The CDR3 length is 15 residues. CDR1 SGHRS and CDR2 YFSETQ come from the germline V gene. Trimming at V came to 1 base and at J to 1 base, leaving 3 bases not matched to a gene. The CDR3 bases are TGCGCCAGCAGCTTGCTCGGGACAGGGAACACTGAAGCTTTCTTT. Translated: CASSLLGTGNTEAFF.

This clone was detected ten times or more. The V and J genes are TRBV19 and TRBJ2-1; 15 bases match TRBD2. The ends lost 5 bases at V and 5 bases at J; junction bases unmatched: 10. Germline values: CDR1 LNHDA, CDR2 SQIVND (reference sequence). The CDR3 totals 18 residues. CDR3 amino acids: CASSPMGLAGGRDNEQFF. In DNA, the CDR3 is TGTGCCAGTAGTCCCATGGGACTAGCGGGGGGCCGGGACAATGAGCAGTTCTTC.

The chain employs TRBV28 and TRBJ1-2; D is possibly TRBD1 (5 bases). From germline, CDR1 is MDHEN and CDR2 SYDVKM. The CDR3 is made up of 13 amino acids. V dropped 3 bases and J dropped 3 bases, with 8 bases sitting between them. CDR3 in amino acids: CASSFIGDYGYTF. For the CDR3, the DNA is TGTGCCAGCAGTTTTATAGGGGACTATGGCTACACCTTC.

This clone was counted only a few times. This same CDR3 is encoded by further DNA sequences in the sample. The chain links TRBV18 to TRBJ2-2; 12 positions match TRBD2. Germline V lookup: CDR1 KGHSH, CDR2 LQKENI. After removal of 4 bases from V and 6 bases from J, the junction contained 15 bases not matched to a gene. This CDR3 has 19 amino acids. CDR3 protein: CASSLTGTSGSAWAGELFF. CDR3 nucleotides: TGTGCCAGCTCACTGACCGGGACTAGCGGGTCTGCGTGGGCCGGGGAGCTGTTTTTT.

The chain is built from TRBV7-9 and TRBJ2-1, with D tentatively TRBD1 (7 bases). Germline V gives CDR1 SEHNR, CDR2 FQNEAQ (reference sequence). Trimming left V 5 bases short and J 2 bases short, with 19 bases between. This CDR3 has 17 amino acids. The CDR3 bases are TGTGCCAGCAGCCCCAACAGGGGAGGATATGCCTACAATGAGCAGTTCTTC. Protein: CASSPNRGGYAYNEQFF.

This chain uses TRBV28 with TRBJ2-2; D tentatively fits TRBD1 or TRBD2 (6 bases each). The CDR3 extends over 16 amino acids. V was clipped by 5 bases and J by 7 bases, with 20 bases between them. Germline V CDR1 and CDR2: MDHEN, SYDVKM. The DNA of the CDR3 is TGTGCCAGCAGTCCTACCGTGGGGGGCGCGGGCGGGGAGCTGTTTTTT. Protein product: CASSPTVGGAGGELFF.

V and J are TRBV7-2 and TRBJ2-5, with D perhaps matching TRBD1 (5 bases). Germline V gene sequence: CDR1 SGHTA, CDR2 FQGNSA. This CDR3 comprises 13 residues. The V gene lost 5 bases and the J gene lost 4 bases, with 11 bases spanning the gap. The CDR3 nucleotides are TGTGCCAGCAGCGTCCACAGGACAGAGACCCAGTACTTC. It yields the protein CASSVHRTETQYF.

The chain uses TRBV4-1 and TRBJ1-2, with a weak D call TRBD1 (6 bases). The CDR3 runs to 16 residues. Trimming cost V 4 bases and J 4 bases, with 19 bases left between them. CDR1 is MGHRA, CDR2 YSYEKL, per germline. The CDR3 loop is CASSPRGTIYFYGYTF. The CDR3 bases are TGCGCCAGCAGCCCCCGGGGGACAATTTACTTCTATGGCTACACCTTC.

V is TRBV28 and J is TRBJ1-5; D uncertain. V was shortened by 4 bases and J by 3 bases, with 10 bases between the two germline ends. The germline gives CDR1 MDHEN, CDR2 SYDVKM. The CDR3 sequence is 14 residues long. CDR3 nucleotide sequence: TGTGCCAGCAGTTCCGGGCCACCCAATCAGCCCCAGCATTTT. Protein product: CASSSGPPNQPQHF.

The rearrangement joins TRBV19 to TRBJ2-7; the D is unclear. The CDR3 is 13 residues long. V was pared by 8 bases and J by 1 base, with 12 bases between. Germline V lookup: CDR1 LNHDA, CDR2 SQIVND (reference sequence). CDR3 coding DNA: TGTGCCAGTGCAGAGGTTGGGTCCTACGAGCAGTACTTC. This encodes CASAEVGSYEQYF. The full variable domain, its missing parts supplied by reference TRBV19 and TRBJ2-7, is DGGITQSPKYLFRKEGQNVTLSCEQNLNHDAMYWYRQDPGQGLRLIYYSQIVNDFQKGDIAEGYSVSREKKESFPLTVTSAQKNPTAFYLCASAEVGSYEQYFGPGTRLTVT.

Turning to this clone: Other nucleotide sequences in the sample specify the same CDR3. V and J are TRBV14 and TRBJ2-2, with D perhaps TRBD1 (6 bases). The CDR3 runs 17 residues. Trimming took off 4 bases at V and 3 bases at J, with 18 bases between the two ends. Germline loops: CDR1 SGHDN, CDR2 FVKESK. Here the CDR3 reads CASSPLRGSKDTGELFF. The CDR3 nucleotides read TGTGCCAGCAGCCCACTCAGGGGTAGTAAGGACACCGGGGAGCTGTTTTTT.

The genes are TRBV6-5 and TRBJ2-5; D ambiguous. The germline gives CDR1 MNHEY, CDR2 SVGAGI. Trimming shortened V by 5 bases and J by 7 bases, and 8 bases separated the two germline ends. The CDR3 contains 11 residues. The CDR3 region has the DNA TGTGCCAGCAGTAACCCAGGGACCCAGTACTTC. It translates to CASSNPGTQYF.